This T cell receptor beta chain was captured by sequencing in a study of sequential checkpoint blockade in melanoma. The data were produced by immunoSEQ multiplex PCR, yet TCRdb's version contains in-frame clones alone and is incomplete. The sample yields about 27,000 clones, roughly 77% seen once. The V gene lost 7 bases and the J gene lost 4 bases, with 16 bases spanning the gap. Per germline, CDR1 SNHLY and CDR2 FYNNEI. The CDR3 contains 14 residues. This clone appeared a single time. Treatment reported: randomized to nivolumab then ipilimumab (arm A) or the reverse (arm B). PBMC sorting kept live CD3+CD8+ cells without CD19 or CD56.

Source: CD8+ T cells sorted from blood (inferred from file names), taken from a patient given nivolumab and ipilimumab in sequence. The J gene is TRBJ1-2, the V gene TRBV2; weak D call: TRBD1 (6 bases). The sequence derives from a human donor with melanoma. The CDR3 loop reads CASKVPDRTYGYTF. The DNA for the CDR3 is TGTGCCAGCAAGGTCCCGGACAGAACCTATGGCTACACCTTC.